A single sample is the source of the 17 T cell receptor beta chains below, sequenced in a study of beta chain features in type 1 diabetes. Sequenced material consisted of expressed TCRB transcripts (all of the isolated RNA was reverse transcribed). The method was immunoSEQ multiplex PCR; TCRdb's version includes in-frame clones alone and lacks a portion of them. The sample holds about 350,000 clones, 15% to 20% seen once. The sequenced sample was naive CD4+ T cells from blood. These receptors were obtained from a woman aged 18 to 35 in good health.

In its sample, this clone was seen a few times. This chain uses TRBV2 with TRBJ1-2; D unresolved. Between the trimmed V and J ends, which lost 4 bases and 10 bases, there was a span of 10 bases. This CDR3 has 11 amino acids. The germline gives CDR1 SNHLY, CDR2 FYNNEI. The DNA of the CDR3 is TGTGCCAGCAGTGCGCGTCTCGTCTACACCTTC. The encoded protein is CASSARLVYTF.

In its sample, this clone was seen a few times. This sequence joins TRBV4-1 and TRBJ2-7; the D is unclear. Per germline, CDR1 MGHRA and CDR2 YSYEKL. The CDR3 has 14 amino acids. V lost 1 base to trimming and J lost 4 bases, with 11 bases between them. The CDR3, as DNA: TGCGCCAGCAGCCAAGGCGACTCGAGGTACGAGCAGTACTTC. This translates into CASSQGDSRYEQYF.

V is TRBV29-1 and J is TRBJ1-2; D is possibly TRBD1 (5 bases). V was cut by 6 bases and J by 1 base, with 18 bases left in between. CDR1 is SQVTM, CDR2 ANQGSEA, per germline. The CDR3 is made up of 15 amino acids. CDR3 bases: TGCAGCGTGACAGCCTATAGCCTTTATAACTATGGCTACACCTTC. Its protein product is CSVTAYSLYNYGYTF. Variable domain in full (rest from reference TRBV29-1 and TRBJ1-2): SAVISQKPSRDICQRGTSLTIQCQVDSQVTMMFWYRQQPGQSLTLIATANQGSEATYESGFVIDKFPISRPNLTFSTLTVSNMSPEDSSIYLCSVTAYSLYNYGYTFGSGTRLTVV.

This clone was observed a handful of times. The chain combines TRBV4-3 with TRBJ1-1, with a possible D match to TRBD1 (6 bases). Per germline, CDR1 LGHNA and CDR2 YSLEER. The CDR3 is 13 residues long. V lost 4 bases and J 3 bases, leaving 9 bases between the germline ends. The CDR3 DNA follows: TGCGCCAGCAGCCTCGACAGGTACACTGAAGCTTTCTTT. It is translated as CASSLDRYTEAFF.

This clone was counted a single time. The chain couples TRBV7-2 to TRBJ2-3, with 12 bases matching TRBD2. From germline, CDR1 is SGHTA and CDR2 FQGNSA. This CDR3 is built from 17 residues. Trimming removed 4 bases from V and 3 bases from J; junction bases left unmatched: 8. The CDR3 nucleotides are TGTGCCAGCAGCTACTCCTCCGGGACTAGCGGGACAGATACGCAGTATTTT. Protein sequence: CASSYSSGTSGTDTQYF. Variable domain in full (rest from reference TRBV7-2 and TRBJ2-3): GAGVSQSPSNKVTEKGKDVELRCDPISGHTALYWYRQSLGQGLEFLIYFQGNSAPDKSGLPSDRFSAERTGGSVSTLTIQRTQQEDSAVYLCASSYSSGTSGTDTQYFGPGTRLTVL.

This clone was picked up a small number of times. In the same sample, other DNA sequences code for this CDR3. The chain uses TRBV30 and TRBJ1-1; D not resolved. Trimming removed 2 bases at V and 4 bases at J, with 8 bases between. Germline CDR1 is GTSNPN and CDR2 is SVGIG (reference sequence). The CDR3 extends over 12 amino acids. The CDR3 loop is CAWSRGGTEAFF. CDR3 DNA: TGTGCCTGGAGTCGGGGAGGCACTGAAGCTTTCTTT. The variable domain in full, completed from reference TRBV30 and TRBJ1-1, reads SQTIHQWPATLVQPVGSPLSLECTVEGTSNPNLYWYRQAAGRGLQLLFYSVGIGQISSEVPQNLSASRPQDRQFILSSKKLLLSDSGFYLCAWSRGGTEAFFGQGTRLTVV.

The V and J genes are TRBV5-4 and TRBJ2-2; tentatively, D is TRBD1 (5 bases). The V gene lost 4 bases and the J gene lost 1 base, with 11 bases spanning the gap. Germline lookup yields CDR1 SGHNT and CDR2 YYREEE (reference sequence). The CDR3 has 15 amino acids. The CDR3 bases are TGTGCCAGCAGCCTAGACAGTCTGAACACCGGGGAGCTGTTTTTT. It specifies CASSLDSLNTGELFF. The full variable domain, its missing parts supplied by reference TRBV5-4 and TRBJ2-2, is ETGVTQSPTHLIKTRGQQVTLRCSSQSGHNTVSWYQQALGQGPQFIFQYYREEENGRGNFPPRFSGLQFPNYSSELNVNALELDDSALYLCASSLDSLNTGELFFGEGSRLTVL.

This clone was counted only a few times. CDR3 nucleotide sequence: TGTGCCAGCAGTGGTCCGTCTGAAGCTTTCTTT. It translates to CASSGPSEAFF. The rearrangement uses TRBV2 and TRBJ1-1, with D unresolved. The CDR3 contains 11 residues. V gave up 4 bases and J gave up 6 bases, with 6 bases separating them. CDR1 SNHLY and CDR2 FYNNEI come from the germline V gene.

This clone was observed a handful of times. The rearrangement joins TRBV27 to TRBJ2-7, with 7 bases lining up with TRBD2. Looked up from germline, CDR1 is MNHEY and CDR2 is SMNVEV (reference sequence). There are 15 residues in the CDR3. J gave up 3 bases and V 2 bases, and 7 bases lay outside the gene matches. In DNA form, the CDR3 reads TGTGCCAGCAGTTTAAGCGGGGTAGATGACTACGAGCAGTACTTC. Protein product: CASSLSGVDDYEQYF.

Only a few counts were recorded for this clone. The chain carries TRBV4-1 and TRBJ1-5, with 9 bases that match TRBD1. Germline CDR1 and CDR2: MGHRA and YSYEKL. V trimming: 4 bases; J trimming: 5 bases; junction bases outside the gene matches: 3. The CDR3 is made up of 14 amino acids. CDR3 region: CASSRTGGDQPQHF. The CDR3 bases are TGCGCCAGCAGCCGTACAGGGGGCGATCAGCCCCAGCATTTT.

The chain joins TRBV5-1 to TRBJ2-1, with D maybe TRBD2 (5 bases). V was trimmed by 2 bases and J by 4 bases, leaving 10 bases between them. The CDR3 extends over 14 amino acids. Germline values: CDR1 SGHRS, CDR2 YFSETQ. This chain's CDR3 is CASSFITRYNEQFF. In DNA, the CDR3 is TGCGCCAGCAGCTTTATAACTAGGTACAATGAGCAGTTCTTC.

Here the CDR3 DNA reads TGTGCCAGCACCCAAGTAGACACATACGAGCAGTACTTC. This translates into CASTQVDTYEQYF. The gene calls are TRBV7-9 and TRBJ2-7; no reliable D call. The CDR3 runs to 13 residues. Trimming removed 7 bases from V and 4 bases from J, with 14 bases in between. Germline CDR1 is SEHNR and CDR2 is FQNEAQ (reference sequence).

This clone was recorded once. The rearrangement links TRBV7-6 to TRBJ2-1; 13 positions match TRBD2. The V segment lost 5 bases and the J segment 2 bases; nucleotides outside the gene matches: 3. The CDR3 consists of 16 residues. Germline loops: CDR1 SGHVS, CDR2 FNYEAQ. The CDR3 sequence: CASSRTSGSTYNEQFF. The CDR3 nucleotides read TGTGCCAGCAGCCGGACTAGCGGGAGTACCTACAATGAGCAGTTCTTC. Together with reference TRBV7-6 and TRBJ2-1, the CDR3 gives the full variable domain: GAGVSQSPRYKVTKRGQDVALRCDPISGHVSLYWYRQALGQGPEFLTYFNYEAQQDKSGLPNDRFSAERPEGSISTLTIQRTEQRDSAMYRCASSRTSGSTYNEQFFGPGTRLTVL.

On this clone itself: Distinct nucleotide sequences in the sample also encode this CDR3. The gene calls are TRBV5-1 and TRBJ2-7; D might be TRBD1 (7 bases). The length of the CDR3 is 13 residues. Trimming removed 4 bases from V and 4 bases from J, with 12 bases in between. Per the germline V gene, CDR1 is SGHRS and CDR2 is YFSETQ. CDR3 region: CASSLTGTYEQYF. DNA of the CDR3: TGCGCCAGCAGCCTGACAGGGACTTACGAGCAGTACTTC.

J is TRBJ2-5 and V is TRBV4-1; D call uncertain. The V gene's germline CDR1 is MGHRA and CDR2 YSYEKL. This CDR3 contains 15 residues. V shed 1 base and J shed 10 bases, with 19 bases lying between them. CDR3 protein: CASSQGAQPWVGQYF. The CDR3 nucleotides read TGCGCCAGCAGCCAAGGAGCACAGCCGTGGGTTGGCCAGTACTTC.

The chain has TRBV30 and TRBJ2-6; TRBD2 is a possible D gene (6 bases). Trimming stripped 4 bases from V and 0 bases from J, with 10 bases between. The CDR3 runs 15 residues. Germline loops: CDR1 GTSNPN, CDR2 SVGIG (reference sequence). CDR3 sequence: CAWMGGRSGANVLTF. CDR3 DNA sequence: TGTGCCTGGATGGGGGGACGCTCTGGGGCCAACGTCCTGACTTTC.

The genes are TRBV19 and TRBJ1-5, with 7 bases lining up with TRBD1. This CDR3 spans 14 amino acids. Germline-derived CDR1 and CDR2 are LNHDA and SQIVND (reference sequence). V gave up 4 bases and J gave up 5 bases; unmatched junction bases: 5. The CDR3 reads CASSRQGKDQPQHF. In nucleotides, the CDR3 is TGTGCCAGTAGTAGACAGGGAAAAGATCAGCCCCAGCATTTT.